The clone carrying this T cell receptor (beta chain) was detected only a few times. Its cognate antigen is unknown. The data belong to a study of cytotoxic CD8 clonotypes in ibrutinib-treated CLL. On the study more broadly: Response samples were obtained once patients had received a median 12 months of treatment, range 6 to 36.

Some clones are missing from TCRdb's copy, which holds only in-frame ones; the method was immunoSEQ multiplex PCR. Counted here are about 270,000 clones, roughly four fifths occurring once; the ten biggest clones make up approximately 5.6%. General study findings and limits: Clonality correlated strongly with circulating CD8+ T cells and exceeded age-matched healthy donors at baseline. The study found public clonotypes uncommon, contracting or stable on treatment.

This sequence originates from a human donor with chronic lymphocytic leukemia. The source was PBMCs, collected at disease progression, from a patient treated with ibrutinib.

Here the CDR3 reads CASSFRGTSGGASTDTQYF. In DNA, the CDR3 is TGTGCCAGCAGTTTTAGAGGGACTAGCGGGGGGGCATCGACAGATACGCAGTATTTT. The rearrangement joins TRBV7-2 to TRBJ2-3; TRBD2 matches at 16 bases. This CDR3 is 19 amino acids long. Germline CDR1 and CDR2: SGHTA and FQGNSA. Trimming removed 6 bases from V and 3 bases from J; junction bases left unmatched: 12.